The 15 T cell receptor beta chains in this list originate from one sample, sequenced in a study of a mutant IDH1 vaccine in newly diagnosed glioma (dated by TCRdb to the early 2020s). The method was the immunoSEQ multiplex PCR assay. TCRdb's version of the immuneACCESS table is confined to in-frame rearrangements and falls short of the full clone set. An unresolved V gene accounts for under half of the shortfall where checked; the remainder is of unknown origin. In all, the sample holds about 33,000 clones, and around 85% of those were seen once. 4.8% of the sample is held by the ten biggest clonotypes. What the time point label conveys for this sample: baseline, week 1 (first vaccination visit). This specimen's treatment or condition label, interpreted: pre-vaccination baseline after standard-of-care therapy. The input for sequencing was PBMCs, taken from a glioma patient treated with radiotherapy, temozolomide or both. These receptor sequences come from a woman aged 40 to 50 with glioma.

The V call is TRBV7-8, the J call TRBJ2-2, with TRBD2 as a possible D gene (7 bases). The CDR3 runs to 15 residues. CDR1 and CDR2 (germline): SGHVS, FQNEAQ. V shed 4 bases and J shed 6 bases, with 15 bases lying between them. In DNA form, the CDR3 reads TGTGCCAGCAGCTCCCGGGGGGCCTCGGCCGGGGAGCTGTTTTTT. Translating it yields CASSSRGASAGELFF.

The genes are TRBV7-2 and TRBJ2-7; a weak D match, TRBD1 (5 bases). V dropped 0 bases and J dropped 7 bases, with 16 bases sitting between them. CDR1 is SGHTA and CDR2 is FQGNSA in the germline V gene. The CDR3 sequence is 15 residues long. In DNA, the CDR3 is TGTGCCAGCAGCTTAGCGCACCCCACGTCAGGGGAGCAGTACTTC. It is translated as CASSLAHPTSGEQYF.

The V gene is TRBV29-1, the J gene TRBJ2-5; 14 nucleotides agree with TRBD2. Per the germline V gene, CDR1 is SQVTM and CDR2 is ANQGSEA. This CDR3 contains 14 residues. Trimming took 4 bases from V and 5 from J; bases not matched to a gene: 3. In nucleotides, the CDR3 is TGCAGCGTTGGGACTAGCGGGGGGTGGGAGACCCAGTACTTC. This translates into CSVGTSGGWETQYF.

In DNA form, the CDR3 reads TGTGCCAGCAGCGGAGCGACTTTTGGAAACACCATATATTTT. This codes for CASSGATFGNTIYF. The chain joins TRBV7-9 to TRBJ1-3, with D hard to call. Trimming took 5 bases from V and 3 from J, leaving 11 bases between them. This CDR3 contains 14 residues. Germline CDR1 SEHNR, CDR2 FQNEAQ (reference sequence).

This rearrangement joins TRBV6-5 to TRBJ1-2; D not certain. V was cut by 5 bases and J by 4 bases, with 14 bases left in between. In germline, CDR1 is MNHEY, CDR2 SVGAGI. CDR3 length equals 14 residues. CDR3 DNA: TGTGCCAGCAGTCCAGCAGACCCAGGCTATGGCTACACCTTC. This sequence encodes CASSPADPGYGYTF.

The V gene is TRBV6-1, the J gene TRBJ1-2; weak D call: TRBD1 (5 bases). Trimming removed 2 bases from V and 2 bases from J, with 18 bases in between. This CDR3 contains 17 residues. The V gene's germline CDR1 is MNHNS and CDR2 SASEGT. The CDR3 sequence is CASSESTGDDGNYGYTF. DNA for the CDR3: TGTGCCAGCAGTGAATCGACGGGGGACGACGGAAACTATGGCTACACCTTC.

The count of this clone is one. The genes are TRBV5-1 and TRBJ2-6; TRBD2 matches 9 bases. The CDR3 has 16 residues. With V trimmed by 6 bases and J by 3 bases, 7 bases remained unmatched. Germline lookup yields CDR1 SGHRS and CDR2 YFSETQ. The DNA for the CDR3 is TGCGCCAGCACCGCTAGCGGGGTAGGTGGGGCCAACGTCCTGACTTTC. Translation gives CASTASGVGGANVLTF.

This clone came up once. The V call is TRBV6-5, the J call TRBJ1-1, with D tentatively TRBD1 (6 bases). The germline V gene encodes CDR1 MNHEY and CDR2 SVGAGI. V was clipped by 8 bases and J by 5 bases, with 12 bases between them. The CDR3 extends over 12 amino acids. CDR3 in amino acids: CASAQGQTEAFF. The CDR3, as DNA: TGTGCCAGCGCACAGGGTCAGACTGAAGCTTTCTTT.

The rearrangement links TRBV2 to TRBJ1-2; TRBD1 might be the D (5 bases). Between the trimmed V and J ends, which lost 5 bases and 7 bases, there was a span of 8 bases. The V gene's germline CDR1 is SNHLY and CDR2 FYNNEI. The CDR3 totals 11 residues. CDR3 sequence: CASSPGGGYTF. The CDR3 DNA follows: TGTGCCAGCAGTCCTGGGGGTGGCTACACCTTC. Complete variable domain (other parts from reference TRBV2 and TRBJ1-2): EPEVTQTPSHQVTQMGQEVILRCVPISNHLYFYWYRQILGQKVEFLVSFYNNEISEKSEIFDDQFSVERPDGSNFTLKIRSTKLEDSAMYFCASSPGGGYTFGSGTRLTVV.

The rearrangement uses TRBV2 and TRBJ2-7, with D unresolved. This CDR3 contains 12 residues. Germline V CDR1 and CDR2: SNHLY, FYNNEI. Trimming shortened V by 2 bases and J by 4 bases, and 6 bases separated the two germline ends. CDR3 nucleotide sequence: TGTGCCAGCAGTGAAAATGGGTACGAGCAGTACTTC. This encodes CASSENGYEQYF.

The chain combines TRBV7-2 with TRBJ2-7, with a possible D match to TRBD1 (6 bases). CDR3 length equals 13 residues. V was trimmed by 0 bases and J by 5 bases, leaving 8 bases between them. CDR1 and CDR2 from the germline V gene are SGHTA and FQGNSA. The CDR3 here is CASSLAAGDEQYF. The CDR3 DNA sequence: TGTGCCAGCAGCTTAGCGGCAGGGGACGAGCAGTACTTC.

This rearrangement joins TRBV4-1 to TRBJ2-1, with TRBD1 matching over 11 bases. Germline V gene sequence: CDR1 MGHRA, CDR2 YSYEKL. The ends lost 4 bases at V and 12 bases at J; junction bases unmatched: 5. This CDR3 region has 13 residues. The CDR3 is CASSPRTGGRQFF. Here the CDR3 DNA reads TGCGCCAGCAGCCCTCGGACAGGGGGCAGGCAGTTCTTC.

The chain carries TRBV29-1 and TRBJ1-1; D uncertain. Germline V lookup: CDR1 SQVTM, CDR2 ANQGSEA. CDR3 length equals 12 residues. V shed 8 bases and J shed 2 bases, with 12 bases lying between them. CDR3 sequence (DNA): TGCAGCCCGTCTCAGTTAAACACTGAAGCTTTCTTT. The encoded protein is CSPSQLNTEAFF.

V is TRBV7-6 and J is TRBJ2-5; 8 bases map to TRBD2. V shed 7 bases, J shed 3 bases, and the junction held 10 bases outside the gene matches. This CDR3 region has 15 residues. Germline V gene lookup returns CDR1 SGHVS and CDR2 FNYEAQ. DNA of the CDR3: TGTGCCAGCATTTTCCGGGGGGGCGGGGAAGAGACCCAGTACTTC. Its translation is CASIFRGGGEETQYF.

The chain couples TRBV2 to TRBJ2-7; no firm D call. Trimming stripped 3 bases from V and 0 bases from J, with 6 bases between. From germline, CDR1 is SNHLY and CDR2 FYNNEI. This CDR3 has 13 amino acids. CDR3: CASSEADSYEQYF. CDR3 nucleotides: TGTGCCAGCAGTGAGGCGGACTCCTACGAGCAGTACTTC.